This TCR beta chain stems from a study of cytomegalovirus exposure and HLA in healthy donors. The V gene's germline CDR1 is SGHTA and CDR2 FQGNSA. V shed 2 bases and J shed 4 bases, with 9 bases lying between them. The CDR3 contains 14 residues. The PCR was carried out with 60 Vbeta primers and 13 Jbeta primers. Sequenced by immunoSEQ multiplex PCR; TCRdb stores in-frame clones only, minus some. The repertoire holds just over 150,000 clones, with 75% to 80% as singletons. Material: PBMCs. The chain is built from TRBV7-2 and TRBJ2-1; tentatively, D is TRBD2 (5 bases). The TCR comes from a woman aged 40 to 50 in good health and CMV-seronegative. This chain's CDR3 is CASSLLAGYNEQFF. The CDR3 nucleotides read TGTGCCAGCAGCTTACTAGCCGGATACAATGAGCAGTTCTTC.